This TCR beta chain came from a study of blood T cell repertoires in COVID-19 (TCRdb year 2020). Turning to the overall study: The collaborator samples originated in the United States, Italy and Spain and spanned the acute and convalescent phases of COVID-19. The material from the prospective study consisted of cDNA or gDNA derived from T cells, B-cell-depleted T cells, or PBMCs. Deeply sampled blood TCRbeta repertoires from subjects exposed to, actively infected with, or recovered from COVID-19 were included in the dataset. The repertoires were released in a freely available public database meant as a resource for research on the immune response to SARS-CoV-2. Samples came from the ongoing ImmuneRACE study (first 160 participants) plus 1,254 subjects from 6 global collaborators. The sample metadata nearly always contained a de-identified subject ID, COVID-19 status, age in years and sex. Where HLA class I and class II types were available, the types were taken from metadata supplied by the sample provider, not from assay-based typing. General study outcomes and caveats: Clinical and demographic metadata were provided uncurated, with the amount varying by source and participant.

In regard to this clone: What antigen it recognizes has not been identified. One base away there is no much larger clone; base qualities are not given.

In the prospective study, participants were about 18 to 95 years old, resided in about two dozen geographic areas of the United States, and were enrolled through a virtual design. In the prospective study, participants were assigned to cohorts based on the clinical history participants reported in a screening survey and a study questionnaire. Mobile phlebotomists in the prospective study collected whole blood, serum and a nasopharyngeal or oropharyngeal swab from every participant. Over a roughly 2-month period, participants in the prospective study had the option of providing additional blood draws and questionnaires. Before DNA extraction, prospective study blood samples were shipped either frozen or at room temperature. TCRbeta CDR3 regions were amplified from genomic DNA by means of the immunoSEQ Assay, a bias-controlled multiplex PCR. In the original analysis: Nucleated cell counts per sample were estimated from amplification of reference gene primers within the assay. Sequence reads were collapsed and filtered to measure the absolute abundance of every unique TCRbeta CDR3 rearrangement. For each sample, productive Simpson clonality was calculated as the square root of Simpson's diversity index over productive rearrangements. What TCRdb holds here is the immuneACCESS table cut down to in-frame rearrangements. Part of the clones is not present; checked against another copy, under half of the missing clones reflect an unresolved V gene, and the others are unexplained. The V and J calls and clone size were taken over from that table, and D and trimming were inferred from the DNA. This sample is represented by under 300,000 clones; roughly 86% of them were singletons. Clones ranked in the top ten supply around 3% of the sample.

The sample was PBMCs or T cells enriched from blood (not recorded which). The TCR originated in a woman between 35 and 50 years old with acute COVID-19.

The nucleotide sequence is TGTGCCAGCAGCTTAGGAGGCGGGGGCCACGAGCAGTACTTC. This translates into CASSLGGGGHEQYF. The chain was built from TRBV7-3 and TRBJ2-7, and possibly TRBD2, on 7 matching bases. The germline V gene encodes CDR1 SGHTA and CDR2 FQGTGA. The CDR3 covers 14 residues, taking in both the cysteine and the phenylalanine. Just the 42-base CDR3 DNA is kept, in frame starting at base 1. Trimming takes 2 bases from V and 5 bases from J, and the germline ends sit 13 bases apart.